This entry features one T cell receptor (beta chain) sequence. This record belongs to a study of technical replicates of blood from a handful of donors. The CDR3 runs to 14 residues. Germline-derived CDR1 and CDR2 are SGDLS and YYNGEE. With 6 bases removed from V and 1 base from J, the gap between germline ends came to 13 bases. Sequencing used immunoSEQ multiplex PCR; TCRdb keeps in-frame clones, though not all of them. The sample carries around 70,000 clones, over 90% recorded once. Sequenced material: T cells isolated from PBMCs. The rearrangement links TRBV9 to TRBJ1-1; D perhaps matches TRBD1 (6 bases). This sequence originates from a human donor in good health. The CDR3 protein is CASKTTGENTEAFF. The DNA of the CDR3 is TGTGCCAGCAAAACGACAGGAGAGAACACTGAAGCTTTCTTT.